These 4 T cell receptor beta chains came from one sample sequenced in a study of human CD4 T cells and Enterobacteriaceae. Sequencing used immunoSEQ multiplex PCR; TCRdb keeps in-frame clones, though not all of them. The sample carries 27,000 or so clones, 80% to 90% recorded once. All CD4+ cells other than CD45RA+CCR7+CD95- naive cells were sorted as memory, over 95% pure. Source material: memory CD4+ T cells from blood. Receptors were obtained from a human donor in good health.

The chain joins TRBV30 to TRBJ2-1; TRBD2 matches 8 bases. V lost 2 bases to trimming and J lost 14 bases; unmatched junction nucleotides: 8. The V gene's germline CDR1 is GTSNPN and CDR2 SVGIG (reference sequence). The CDR3 loop spans 12 amino acids. CDR3 sequence: CAWSQLAGKKFF. The CDR3, as DNA: TGTGCCTGGAGTCAATTAGCGGGGAAAAAGTTCTTC.

The DNA for the CDR3 is TGTGCCAGCAGTTTAACCCTTGGGGGGAAACTGTTTTTT. Encoded protein: CASSLTLGGKLFF. This chain joins TRBV28 and TRBJ1-4, with D possibly being TRBD1 (5 bases). The V end lost 2 bases, the J end lost 11 bases, and 12 bases lay between the germline ends. The CDR3 consists of 13 residues. Germline V gene sequence: CDR1 MDHEN, CDR2 SYDVKM.

This chain joins TRBV19 and TRBJ1-5; D is possibly TRBD1 (6 bases). Germline V CDR1 and CDR2: LNHDA, SQIVND (reference sequence). The CDR3 sequence is 13 residues long. Between the trimmed V and J ends, which lost 9 bases and 6 bases, there was a span of 15 bases. In DNA form, the CDR3 reads TGTGCCAGCAACACAGGGTGGGGTCAGCCCCAGCATTTT. Residues: CASNTGWGQPQHF.

V is TRBV18 and J is TRBJ2-7; D gene uncertain. V was shortened by 0 bases and J by 5 bases, with 11 bases between the two germline ends. The germline gives CDR1 KGHSH, CDR2 LQKENI. The CDR3 extends over 14 amino acids. In DNA form, the CDR3 reads TGTGCCAGCTCACCACCTTATGGAACGGACGAGCAGTACTTC. This translates into CASSPPYGTDEQYF.